This is a list of T cell receptor beta chains from one sample in a study of T cell responses to AZD1222 COVID-19 vaccine. This table comes from immunoSEQ multiplex PCR, and its TCRdb copy is limited to in-frame clones, with some not included. The repertoire holds 150,000 or so clones, with 70% to 90% as singletons. Specimen: peripheral blood, collected on day 0 of AZD1222 vaccination. The source of these receptors is an adult in good health. Each CDR3 is given with its conserved first and last residue. The D gene is left open where the match is weak. A clone size is listed for some rows: how often the clone was seen (once, few, many), or a class if it is expanded.

TRBJ2-3	.	.	TRBV5-6	CASSFGAGYTDTQYF	TGTGCCAGCAGCTTCGGCGCAGGGTACACAGATACGCAGTATTTT
TRBJ2-3	TRBD2	.	TRBV27	CASSLPPRTSDIADTQYF	TGTGCCAGCAGTTTACCTCCTCGGACTAGCGATATTGCAGATACGCAGTATTTT
TRBJ1-5	.	.	TRBV3-1/TRBV3-2	CASSQGGGQPQHF	TGTGCCAGCAGCCAAGGGGGGGGCCAGCCCCAGCATTTT
TRBJ1-1	.	.	TRBV30	CAWETGGQAFF	TGTGCCTGGGAGACAGGCGGACAAGCTTTCTTT
TRBJ1-6	.	.	TRBV11-2	CASSLDSAGVSPLHF	TGTGCCAGCAGCTTAGATTCGGCAGGGGTTTCACCCCTCCACTTT
TRBJ1-5	TRBD1	.	TRBV28	CASSPTPGGARNQPQHF	TGTGCCAGCAGTCCTACACCAGGGGGCGCGCGCAATCAGCCCCAGCATTTT
TRBJ1-2	TRBD1	.	TRBV2	CASSAQGVGYTF	TGTGCCAGCAGTGCACAGGGGGTTGGCTACACCTTC
TRBJ2-7	.	.	TRBV9	CASSVGGGTYEQYF	TGTGCCAGCAGCGTAGGTGGCGGGACCTACGAGCAGTACTTC
TRBJ1-6	.	.	TRBV20-1	CSASQGLDSPLHF	TGCAGTGCTAGTCAAGGGTTGGACTCACCCCTCCACTTT
TRBJ1-6	.	once	TRBV18	CASSPPQALRGSPLHF	TGTGCCAGCTCACCACCGCAAGCATTAAGGGGTTCACCCCTCCACTTT
TRBJ1-2	.	once	TRBV24-1	CAITDANYGYTF	TGTGCCATTACGGACGCGAACTATGGCTACACCTTC
TRBJ1-2	.	.	TRBV19	CASSLPGPLDYSGYTF	TGTGCCAGTAGCCTTCCAGGGCCCTTAGACTATTCGGGCTACACCTTC
TRBJ2-7	.	once	TRBV6-5	CASSYGAYYEQYF	TGTGCCAGCAGTTACGGGGCCTACTACGAGCAGTACTTC
TRBJ1-1	TRBD1	.	TRBV19	CASSITRTGMVAFF	TGTGCCAGTAGTATCACCCGGACAGGGATGGTAGCTTTCTTT
TRBJ1-6	TRBD1	.	TRBV10-2	CASRGQGNSPLHF	TGCGCCAGCAGGGGACAGGGTAATTCACCCCTCCACTTT
TRBJ1-1	.	.	TRBV14	CASSQDMSFEAFF	TGTGCCAGCAGCCAAGATATGTCCTTTGAAGCTTTCTTT
TRBJ1-2	.	.	TRBV28	CASSLGQGYGYTF	TGTGCCAGCAGTTTAGGGCAGGGGTATGGCTACACCTTC
TRBJ1-3	.	.	TRBV3-1/TRBV3-2	CASSPFIRGSSGNTIYF	TGTGCCAGCAGTCCGTTTATTCGGGGGAGCTCTGGAAACACCATATATTTT
TRBJ2-7	TRBD2	.	TRBV30	CAWTSGGSYEQYF	TGTGCCTGGACTAGCGGGGGGTCCTACGAGCAGTACTTC
TRBJ1-6	.	.	TRBV7-9	CASSLVWQGVNSPLHF	TGTGCCAGCAGCTTAGTGTGGCAGGGTGTCAATTCACCCCTCCACTTT
TRBJ1-2	.	.	TRBV27	CASSARPYYGYTF	TGTGCCAGCAGTGCCCGACCTTACTATGGCTACACCTTC
TRBJ1-2	.	.	TRBV28	CASSLRRESVANYGYTF	TGTGCCAGCAGTTTGCGCAGGGAATCCGTAGCTAACTATGGCTACACCTTC
TRBJ1-1	.	.	TRBV5-6	CASSLRYRPNTEAFF	TGTGCCAGCAGCTTGAGGTACAGACCGAACACTGAAGCTTTCTTT
TRBJ2-7	.	.	TRBV19	CASRAGAYEQYF	TGTGCCAGTAGAGCCGGAGCCTACGAGCAGTACTTC
TRBJ1-6	.	.	TRBV3-1/TRBV3-2	CASSQLQGDSPLHF	TGTGCCAGCAGCCAATTACAGGGAGATTCACCCCTCCACTTT
TRBJ1-1	.	.	TRBV7-8	CASSKVRGNSEAFF	TGTGCCAGCAGCAAAGTACGGGGAAACTCTGAAGCTTTCTTT
TRBJ1-2	.	.	TRBV19	CASSPRRPAGYGYTF	TGTGCCAGTAGTCCCCGGCGCCCGGCAGGATATGGCTACACCTTC
TRBJ2-2	.	.	TRBV27	CASRSLLPNTGELFF	TGTGCCAGCCGTAGTCTTTTACCGAACACCGGGGAGCTGTTTTTT
TRBJ2-1	.	.	TRBV29-1	CSVGGRISYNEQFF	TGCAGCGTTGGCGGCAGGATCTCCTACAATGAGCAGTTCTTC